These 30 T cell receptor beta chains originate from one sample sequenced in a study of radiotherapy plus CTLA-4 blockade in lung cancer. Sequenced by immunoSEQ multiplex PCR; TCRdb stores in-frame clones only, minus some. The data show 85,000 to 130,000 clones, more than 70% seen once. The source was peripheral blood, collected from a patient treated with radiotherapy plus ipilimumab. Receptor source: a human donor with non-small cell lung cancer that progressed on radiotherapy plus ipilimumab. Some clones in this sample may be carry-over from other donors' samples.

The V and J genes are TRBV6-1 and TRBJ2-3; a weak D match, TRBD1 (5 bases). CDR3 length: 16 residues. Trimming cost V 2 bases and J 5 bases, with 17 bases left between them. The V gene's germline CDR1 is MNHNS and CDR2 SASEGT. The CDR3 nucleotides read TGTGCCAGCAGTGAATCTTGGCAGGGTTTATTAGATACGCAGTATTTT. Protein: CASSESWQGLLDTQYF.

V and J are TRBV6-1 and TRBJ1-5; possibly TRBD1 for D (6 bases). Germline lookup yields CDR1 MNHNS and CDR2 SASEGT. The CDR3 consists of 15 residues. V gave up 7 bases and J gave up 1 base, with 14 bases separating them. CDR3: CASTYFQGSNQPQHF. The CDR3 DNA reads TGTGCCAGCACCTATTTTCAGGGGAGCAATCAGCCCCAGCATTTT.

The J gene is TRBJ2-2, the V gene TRBV4-3; D possibly corresponds to TRBD2 (6 bases). V gave up 4 bases and J gave up 6 bases, with 18 bases separating them. There are 16 residues in the CDR3. Germline CDR1 is LGHNA and CDR2 is YSLEER. In DNA form, the CDR3 reads TGCGCCAGCAGCCTCGGAGGCGGGGAGAGGGCCGGGGAGCTGTTTTTT. Protein product: CASSLGGGERAGELFF.

The chain carries TRBV5-5 and TRBJ2-7; no definite D call. The V end was cut by 0 bases, the J end by 0 bases, with 10 bases between. The CDR3 has 15 amino acids. Looked up from germline, CDR1 is SGHKS and CDR2 is YYEKEE (reference sequence). CDR3 in DNA: TGTGCCAGCAGCTTGGCCCGGCAGATCTCCTACGAGCAGTACTTC. Its protein is CASSLARQISYEQYF.

This chain joins TRBV27 and TRBJ1-6; 7 bases match TRBD1. The CDR3 is 19 amino acids. CDR1 is MNHEY, CDR2 SMNVEV, per germline (reference sequence). The J segment lost 0 bases and the V segment lost 4 bases, leaving 12 bases of the junction unmatched. This chain's CDR3 is CASSSPADRISSYNSPLHF. In DNA, the CDR3 is TGTGCCAGCAGTTCCCCCGCGGACAGGATCAGCTCCTATAATTCACCCCTCCACTTT.

As concerns this clone: Other nucleotide sequences from this sample produce the same CDR3. The rearrangement joins TRBV9 to TRBJ2-5; D is ambiguous. V gave up 2 bases and J gave up 0 bases, with 11 bases separating them. The CDR3 has 15 amino acids. The V gene's germline CDR1 is SGDLS and CDR2 YYNGEE. CDR3 loop: CASSVMGAYQETQYF. The CDR3 region has the DNA TGTGCCAGCAGCGTTATGGGTGCCTACCAAGAGACCCAGTACTTC.

The chain has TRBV2 and TRBJ2-3; the D gene is possibly TRBD2 (6 bases). Looked up from germline, CDR1 is SNHLY and CDR2 is FYNNEI. Deletions cut 3 bases from V and 0 bases from J, with 10 bases between. This CDR3 spans 15 amino acids. The CDR3 nucleotides read TGTGCCAGCAGTGACGGGCGGGGTAGCACAGATACGCAGTATTTT. As protein: CASSDGRGSTDTQYF.

This clone occurred once. The chain recombines TRBV18 with TRBJ2-2; D is unresolved. The germline V and J ends were trimmed by 0 bases and 2 bases, with 10 bases remaining between them. Germline V gene lookup returns CDR1 KGHSH and CDR2 LQKENI. This CDR3 has 16 residues. CDR3 in amino acids: CASSPPLGPNTGELFF. CDR3 sequence (DNA): TGTGCCAGCTCACCACCGCTCGGACCTAACACCGGGGAGCTGTTTTTT.

This clone was recorded a few times. The V and J genes are TRBV11-1 and TRBJ1-2; perhaps TRBD1 as D (5 bases). This CDR3 is 16 amino acids long. The germline V and J ends were trimmed by 2 bases and 5 bases, with 18 bases remaining between them. Germline CDR1 SGHAT, CDR2 FQDESV (reference sequence). CDR3 DNA: TGTGCCAGCAGCTTAATTCTAGGGGACTTAGGGTATGGCTACACCTTC. The encoded protein is CASSLILGDLGYGYTF.

The chain is built from TRBV11-2 and TRBJ2-5; D remains unclear. This CDR3 contains 15 residues. V lost 1 base to trimming and J lost 3 bases, with 12 bases between them. Germline V gene data show CDR1 as SGHAT and CDR2 as FQNNGV. This CDR3 reads CASSLAFGTEETQYF. The CDR3 coding sequence is TGTGCCAGCAGCTTAGCGTTTGGAACCGAAGAGACCCAGTACTTC.

This chain connects TRBV10-1 to TRBJ2-3; TRBD2 matches 7 bases. V gave up 10 bases and J gave up 0 bases; unmatched junction bases: 4. The CDR3 runs to 13 residues. Per the germline V gene, CDR1 is WNHNN and CDR2 is SYGVQD (reference sequence). The CDR3: CAIAGESTDTQYF. The CDR3 coding sequence is TGCGCCATTGCGGGGGAAAGCACAGATACGCAGTATTTT.

V is TRBV7-2 and J is TRBJ1-3, with D unclear. The CDR3 contains 15 residues. The V gene lost 1 base and the J gene lost 1 base, with 8 bases spanning the gap. Germline V lookup: CDR1 SGHTA, CDR2 FQGNSA. CDR3 DNA: TGTGCCAGCAGCTTAGGGCCATATTCTGGAAACACCATATATTTT. Translated: CASSLGPYSGNTIYF.

This chain uses TRBV11-2 with TRBJ1-3; 10 nucleotides line up with TRBD1. CDR3 length: 15 residues. With 6 bases clipped from V and 0 bases from J, the junction kept 2 bases outside the gene matches. Germline V gene sequence: CDR1 SGHAT, CDR2 FQNNGV. The CDR3 sequence is CASSWTGGSGNTIYF. CDR3 DNA: TGTGCCAGCAGTTGGACAGGGGGCTCTGGAAACACCATATATTTT.

V is TRBV18 and J is TRBJ2-7; a weak D match, TRBD1 (8 bases). V shed 3 bases and J shed 4 bases, with 16 bases lying between them. The CDR3 totals 15 residues. Germline-derived CDR1 and CDR2 are KGHSH and LQKENI. CDR3 in amino acids: CASSPTGDYGYEQYF. The CDR3 nucleotides read TGTGCCAGCTCACCGACAGGGGACTATGGGTACGAGCAGTACTTC.

The count of this clone is one. V is TRBV5-5 and J is TRBJ1-1; D not resolved. The CDR3 totals 15 residues. The germline V gene has CDR1 SGHKS and CDR2 YYEKEE (reference sequence). V lost 5 bases to trimming and J lost 1 base, with 15 bases between them. The CDR3 region has the DNA TGTGCCAGCAGTTATAATACTCGGACGAACACTGAAGCTTTCTTT. Protein product: CASSYNTRTNTEAFF.

This chain connects TRBV7-9 to TRBJ2-7, with 7 bases fitting TRBD1. The ends lost 5 bases at V and 8 bases at J; junction bases unmatched: 15. This CDR3 has 15 residues. The germline V gene encodes CDR1 SEHNR and CDR2 FQNEAQ (reference sequence). CDR3 nucleotide sequence: TGTGCCAGCAGCCCACCTGACAGGGTATTTTACCAGCAGTACTTC. It encodes CASSPPDRVFYQQYF.

The V call is TRBV7-8, the J call TRBJ1-1; tentative D call: TRBD1 (5 bases). The CDR3 is made up of 15 amino acids. Germline-derived CDR1 and CDR2 are SGHVS and FQNEAQ. Deletions cut 1 base from V and 3 bases from J, with 12 bases between. In nucleotides, the CDR3 is TGTGCCAGCAGCTTAGTCGGGGGTTCCTACACTGAAGCTTTCTTT. Amino acid sequence: CASSLVGGSYTEAFF. Full variable domain (outside the CDR3, taken from reference TRBV7-8 and TRBJ1-1): GAGVSQSPRYKVAKRGQDVALRCDPISGHVSLFWYQQALGQGPEFLTYFQNEAQLDKSGLPSDRFFAERPEGSVSTLKIQRTQQEDSAVYLCASSLVGGSYTEAFFGQGTRLTVV.

The chain links TRBV5-6 to TRBJ1-5; D is perhaps TRBD1 (5 bases). V dropped 1 base and J dropped 1 base, with 15 bases sitting between them. The CDR3 extends over 17 amino acids. Germline lookup yields CDR1 SGHDT and CDR2 YYEEEE. For the CDR3, the DNA is TGTGCCAGCAGCTTGTACTGGCGTAGGGGCAGCAATCAGCCCCAGCATTTT. This encodes CASSLYWRRGSNQPQHF.

The chain combines TRBV7-9 with TRBJ1-2, with TRBD1 matching 8 bases. CDR1 and CDR2 from the germline V gene are SEHNR and FQNEAQ (reference sequence). The CDR3 extends over 15 amino acids. Trimming cost V 3 bases and J 6 bases; bases outside gene matches: 9. The DNA for the CDR3 is TGTGCCAGCAGCTTCTCAACCTACAGGGGGGATGGCTACACCTTC. This gives the protein CASSFSTYRGDGYTF.

This rearrangement joins TRBV7-9 to TRBJ2-7; 10 positions agree with TRBD2. CDR3 size: 18 residues. The V and J ends lost 1 base and 0 bases, in that order; junction bases with no gene match: 9. CDR1 is SEHNR, CDR2 FQNEAQ, per germline (reference sequence). CDR3 bases: TGTGCCAGCAGCTTAGGTAGCGGGGGGAACCTTCGCTCCTACGAGCAGTACTTC. Translation: CASSLGSGGNLRSYEQYF.

This clone was picked up a small number of times. The chain recombines TRBV19 with TRBJ1-2; 10 bases fit TRBD1. The germline V gene encodes CDR1 LNHDA and CDR2 SQIVND (reference sequence). The CDR3 is made up of 13 amino acids. The junction had 6 bases not matched to a gene; V was cut back by 9 bases and J by 5 bases. The CDR3 spells CASQGTGDYGYTF. CDR3 nucleotides: TGTGCCAGCCAAGGGACAGGGGATTATGGCTACACCTTC. Combining the CDR3 with reference TRBV19 and TRBJ1-2 gives the whole variable domain DGGITQSPKYLFRKEGQNVTLSCEQNLNHDAMYWYRQDPGQGLRLIYYSQIVNDFQKGDIAEGYSVSREKKESFPLTVTSAQKNPTAFYLCASQGTGDYGYTFGSGTRLTVV.

The J gene is TRBJ1-2, the V gene TRBV2, with no clear D. In germline, CDR1 is SNHLY, CDR2 FYNNEI. The CDR3 totals 13 residues. Trimming removed 7 bases at V and 2 bases at J, with 11 bases between. This CDR3 reads CASKPTENYGYTF. The DNA for the CDR3 is TGTGCCAGCAAACCGACGGAGAACTATGGCTACACCTTC.

V is TRBV6-1 and J is TRBJ1-5; TRBD1 is a possible D gene (5 bases). Germline V gene data show CDR1 as MNHNS and CDR2 as SASEGT. CDR3 length: 14 amino acids. The V gene lost 3 bases and the J gene lost 5 bases, with 11 bases spanning the gap. The CDR3 loop reads CASSDGGLHQPQHF. The CDR3, as DNA: TGTGCCAGCAGTGACGGGGGTTTGCATCAGCCCCAGCATTTT.

The chain uses TRBV5-1 and TRBJ1-3, with a possible D match to TRBD1 (5 bases). CDR1 and CDR2 (germline): SGHRS, YFSETQ. The CDR3 contains 15 residues. Deletions cut 1 base from V and 0 bases from J, with 8 bases between. DNA of the CDR3: TGCGCCAGCAGCTTGCCCGACAGCTCTGGAAACACCATATATTTT. Residues: CASSLPDSSGNTIYF.

V and J are TRBV4-2 and TRBJ1-1; 7 nucleotides align to TRBD1. The germline V gene encodes CDR1 LGHNA and CDR2 YNFKEQ. This CDR3 region has 14 residues. Trimming took 1 base from V and 5 from J; bases not matched to a gene: 4. The CDR3 protein is CASSQGQGRTEAFF. Here the CDR3 DNA reads TGTGCCAGCAGCCAAGGACAGGGAAGGACTGAAGCTTTCTTT.

This clone was observed a handful of times. The chain is built from TRBV19 and TRBJ2-2, with TRBD1 identical over 7 bases. The trim removed 0 bases at V and 6 bases at J, leaving 10 bases unmatched. Germline V gene sequence: CDR1 LNHDA, CDR2 SQIVND (reference sequence). This CDR3 comprises 17 residues. The CDR3 spells CASSIDLGQPSSGELFF. The CDR3 bases are TGTGCCAGTAGTATAGATCTGGGACAGCCCTCGTCCGGGGAGCTGTTTTTT.

This clone has more than one count but fewer than ten. The J gene is TRBJ1-6, the V gene TRBV19; TRBD1 matches at 7 bases. Germline trimming cut 6 bases from V and 3 bases from J; bases unmatched to any gene: 5. Germline V gene sequence: CDR1 LNHDA, CDR2 SQIVND (reference sequence). The CDR3 is made up of 15 amino acids. CDR3 coding DNA: TGTGCCAGTAGACCAGACAGGGTCTATAATTCACCCCTCCACTTT. It is translated as CASRPDRVYNSPLHF.

This rearrangement joins TRBV4-2 to TRBJ2-1, with TRBD2 identical over 13 bases. The CDR3 contains 17 residues. J was trimmed by 3 bases and V by 4 bases; bases with no gene match: 6. CDR1 is LGHNA, CDR2 YNFKEQ, per germline. The CDR3 bases are TGTGCCAGCAGCCTCGGACTAGCGGGGGCCTACTACAATGAGCAGTTCTTC. The encoded protein is CASSLGLAGAYYNEQFF.

The V and J genes are TRBV10-3 and TRBJ1-5, with 7 bases fitting TRBD1. CDR1 and CDR2 (germline): ENHRY, SYGVKD. The length of the CDR3 is 14 residues. After removal of 6 bases from V and 2 bases from J, the junction contained 4 bases not matched to a gene. The CDR3 sequence: CAIRQGLGNQPQHF. The CDR3 DNA sequence: TGTGCCATCAGACAGGGGTTGGGCAATCAGCCCCAGCATTTT.

J is TRBJ2-3 and V is TRBV7-3; D may be TRBD2 (6 bases). The CDR3 contains 15 residues. Per the germline V gene, CDR1 is SGHTA and CDR2 is FQGTGA. V dropped 6 bases and J dropped 6 bases, with 19 bases sitting between them. The CDR3 DNA sequence: TGTGCCAGCAGTTATGGGGCGGGGCGGAGGGATACGCAGTATTTT. Translation: CASSYGAGRRDTQYF.